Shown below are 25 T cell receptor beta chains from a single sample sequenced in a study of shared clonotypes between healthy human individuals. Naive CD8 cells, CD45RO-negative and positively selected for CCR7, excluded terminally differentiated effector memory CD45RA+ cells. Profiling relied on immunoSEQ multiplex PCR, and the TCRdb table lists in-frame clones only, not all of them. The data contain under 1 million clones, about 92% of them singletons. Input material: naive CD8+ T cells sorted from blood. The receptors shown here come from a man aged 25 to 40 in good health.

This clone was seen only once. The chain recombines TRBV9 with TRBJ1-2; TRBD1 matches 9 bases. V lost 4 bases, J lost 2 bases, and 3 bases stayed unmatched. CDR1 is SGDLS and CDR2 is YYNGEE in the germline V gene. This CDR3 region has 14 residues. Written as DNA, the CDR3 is TGTGCCAGCAGCAGAGGACAGGGGAACTATGGCTACACCTTC. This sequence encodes CASSRGQGNYGYTF.

The CDR3 bases are TGTGCCAGCAGGGACAGTGGTTACCTCGAGCAGTACTTC. Translating gives CASRDSGYLEQYF. The chain joins TRBV27 to TRBJ2-7, with D perhaps matching TRBD1 (6 bases). The CDR3 consists of 13 residues. CDR1 is MNHEY and CDR2 is SMNVEV in the germline V gene (reference sequence). V dropped 6 bases and J dropped 6 bases, with 15 bases sitting between them.

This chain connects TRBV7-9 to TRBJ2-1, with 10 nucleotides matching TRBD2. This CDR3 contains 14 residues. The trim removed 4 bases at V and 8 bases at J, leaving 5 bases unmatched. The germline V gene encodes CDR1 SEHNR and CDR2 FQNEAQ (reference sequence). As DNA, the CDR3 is TGTGCCAGCAGCTCTAGCGGGAGAGGGCATGAGCAGTTCTTC. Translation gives CASSSSGRGHEQFF.

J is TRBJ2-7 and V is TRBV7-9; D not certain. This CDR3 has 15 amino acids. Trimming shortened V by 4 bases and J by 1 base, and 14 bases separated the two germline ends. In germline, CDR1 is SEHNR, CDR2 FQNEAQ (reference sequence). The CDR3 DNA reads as TGTGCCAGCAGCTCCGTCTCAGGCTGGTCCTACGAGCAGTACTTC. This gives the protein CASSSVSGWSYEQYF.

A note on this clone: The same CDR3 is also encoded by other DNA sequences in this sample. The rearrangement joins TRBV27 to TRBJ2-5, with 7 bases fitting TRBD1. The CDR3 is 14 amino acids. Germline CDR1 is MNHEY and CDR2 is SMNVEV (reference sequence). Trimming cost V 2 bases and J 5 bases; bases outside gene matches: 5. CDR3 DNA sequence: TGTGCCAGCAGTTTACTCGGACAGGAGGAGACCCAGTACTTC. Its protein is CASSLLGQEETQYF.

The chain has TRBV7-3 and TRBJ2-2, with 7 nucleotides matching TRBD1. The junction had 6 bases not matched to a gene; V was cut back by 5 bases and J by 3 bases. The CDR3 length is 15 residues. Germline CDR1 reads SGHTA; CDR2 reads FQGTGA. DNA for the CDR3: TGTGCCAGCAGCCCTACGGGACAGTACACCGGGGAGCTGTTTTTT. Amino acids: CASSPTGQYTGELFF.

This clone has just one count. CDR3 in amino acids: CASSLGNKHNEQFF. In DNA form, the CDR3 reads TGTGCCAGTTCATTGGGGAACAAGCACAATGAGCAGTTCTTC. This chain links TRBV27 with TRBJ2-1; no reliable D call. Germline V lookup: CDR1 MNHEY, CDR2 SMNVEV (reference sequence). The V end lost 9 bases, the J end lost 5 bases, and 17 bases lay between the germline ends. There are 14 residues in the CDR3.

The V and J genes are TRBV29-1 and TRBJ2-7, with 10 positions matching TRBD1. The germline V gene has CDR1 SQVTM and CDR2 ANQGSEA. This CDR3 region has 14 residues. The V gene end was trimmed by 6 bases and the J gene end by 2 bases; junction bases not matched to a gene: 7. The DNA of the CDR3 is TGCAGCGTGTTCGCTGGGACAGGGGCCTACGAGCAGTACTTC. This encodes CSVFAGTGAYEQYF.

CDR3 nucleotide sequence: TGTGCCAGCAGCAAAGGACTCTCCACATCCTACAATGAGCAGTTCTTC. It translates to CASSKGLSTSYNEQFF. The genes are TRBV21-1 and TRBJ2-1; the DNA was not used to check the table's D call, TRBD2. TRBV21-1 is a listed pseudogene. The CDR3 loop spans 16 amino acids.

The CDR3 here is CASSPWTGEADTQYF. The DNA of the CDR3 is TGTGCCAGCAGCCCCTGGACCGGGGAGGCAGATACGCAGTATTTT. The chain joins TRBV7-8 to TRBJ2-3; perhaps TRBD2 as D (6 bases). The CDR3 is 15 amino acids. V was trimmed by 5 bases and J by 4 bases, leaving 16 bases between them. Looked up from germline, CDR1 is SGHVS and CDR2 is FQNEAQ.

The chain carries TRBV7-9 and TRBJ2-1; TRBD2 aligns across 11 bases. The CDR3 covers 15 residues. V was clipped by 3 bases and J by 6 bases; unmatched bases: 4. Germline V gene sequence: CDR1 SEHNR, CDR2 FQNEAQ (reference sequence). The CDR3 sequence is CASSFLTSGINEQFF. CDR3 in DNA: TGTGCCAGCAGCTTCTTGACTAGCGGGATCAATGAGCAGTTCTTC.

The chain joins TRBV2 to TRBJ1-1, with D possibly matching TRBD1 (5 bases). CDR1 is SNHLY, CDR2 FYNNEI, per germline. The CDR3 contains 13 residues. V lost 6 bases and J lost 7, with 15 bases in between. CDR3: CASSRQTGGEAFF. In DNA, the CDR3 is TGTGCCAGCAGCCGACAGACCGGTGGTGAAGCTTTCTTT. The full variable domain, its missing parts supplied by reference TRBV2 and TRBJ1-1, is EPEVTQTPSHQVTQMGQEVILRCVPISNHLYFYWYRQILGQKVEFLVSFYNNEISEKSEIFDDQFSVERPDGSNFTLKIRSTKLEDSAMYFCASSRQTGGEAFFGQGTRLTVV.

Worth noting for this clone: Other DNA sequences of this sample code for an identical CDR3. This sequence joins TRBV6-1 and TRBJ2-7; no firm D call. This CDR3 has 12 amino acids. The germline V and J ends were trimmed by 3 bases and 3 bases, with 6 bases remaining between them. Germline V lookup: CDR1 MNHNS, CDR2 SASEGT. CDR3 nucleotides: TGTGCCAGCAGTGACCCCGGCTACGAGCAGTACTTC. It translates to CASSDPGYEQYF.

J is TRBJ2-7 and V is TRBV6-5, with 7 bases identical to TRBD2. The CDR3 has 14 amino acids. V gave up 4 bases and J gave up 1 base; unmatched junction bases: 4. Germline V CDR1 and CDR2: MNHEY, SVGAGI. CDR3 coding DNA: TGTGCCAGCAGTTCGCTAGCGGAATCCTACGAGCAGTACTTC. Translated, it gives CASSSLAESYEQYF.

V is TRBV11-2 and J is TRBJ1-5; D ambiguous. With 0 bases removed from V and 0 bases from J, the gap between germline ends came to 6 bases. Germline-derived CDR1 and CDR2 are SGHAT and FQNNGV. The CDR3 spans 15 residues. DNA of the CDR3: TGTGCCAGCAGCTTAGATGGGTCTAGCAATCAGCCCCAGCATTTT. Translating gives CASSLDGSSNQPQHF.

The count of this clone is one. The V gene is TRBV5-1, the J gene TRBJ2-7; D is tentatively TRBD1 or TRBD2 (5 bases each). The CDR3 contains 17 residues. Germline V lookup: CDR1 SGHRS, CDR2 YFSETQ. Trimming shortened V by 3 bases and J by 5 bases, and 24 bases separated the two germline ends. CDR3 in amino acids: CASSSISGTGFFNEQYF. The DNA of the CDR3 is TGCGCCAGCAGCTCGATTTCCGGGACGGGGTTCTTCAACGAGCAGTACTTC.

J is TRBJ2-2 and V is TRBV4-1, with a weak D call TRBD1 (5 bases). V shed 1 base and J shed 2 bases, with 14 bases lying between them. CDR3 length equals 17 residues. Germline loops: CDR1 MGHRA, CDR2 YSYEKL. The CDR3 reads CASSQGVGQLNTGELFF. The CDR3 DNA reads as TGCGCCAGCAGCCAAGGTGTGGGGCAGCTAAACACCGGGGAGCTGTTTTTT.

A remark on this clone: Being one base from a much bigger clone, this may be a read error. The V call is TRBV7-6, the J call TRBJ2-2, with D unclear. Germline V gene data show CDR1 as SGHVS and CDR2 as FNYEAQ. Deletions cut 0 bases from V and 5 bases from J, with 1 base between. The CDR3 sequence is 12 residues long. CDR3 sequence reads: CASSLATGELFF. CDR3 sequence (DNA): TGTGCCAGCAGCTTAGCGACCGGGGAGCTGTTTTTT.

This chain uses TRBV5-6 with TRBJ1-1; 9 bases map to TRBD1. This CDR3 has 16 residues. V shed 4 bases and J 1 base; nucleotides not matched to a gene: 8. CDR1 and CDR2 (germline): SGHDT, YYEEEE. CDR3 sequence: CASSLSGQGTNTEAFF. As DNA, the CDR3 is TGTGCCAGCAGCCTTTCAGGACAGGGGACGAACACTGAAGCTTTCTTT.

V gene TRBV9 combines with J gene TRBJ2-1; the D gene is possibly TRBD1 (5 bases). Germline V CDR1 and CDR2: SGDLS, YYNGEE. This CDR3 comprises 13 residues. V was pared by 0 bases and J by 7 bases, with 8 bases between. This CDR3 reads CASSVGRANEQFF. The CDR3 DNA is TGTGCCAGCAGCGTAGGCAGGGCGAATGAGCAGTTCTTC. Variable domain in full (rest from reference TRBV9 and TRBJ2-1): DSGVTQTPKHLITATGQRVTLRCSPRSGDLSVYWYQQSLDQGLQFLIQYYNGEERAKGNILERFSAQQFPDLHSELNLSSLELGDSALYFCASSVGRANEQFFGPGTRLTVL.

CDR3 protein: CASTLSGGTYNEQFF. CDR3 in DNA: TGTGCCAGCACCCTTAGCGGGGGAACCTACAATGAGCAGTTCTTC. The rearrangement uses TRBV6-5 and TRBJ2-1; 9 bases are a match to TRBD2. This CDR3 has 15 amino acids. The V gene end was trimmed by 7 bases and the J gene end by 2 bases; junction bases not matched to a gene: 6. The germline V gene encodes CDR1 MNHEY and CDR2 SVGAGI.

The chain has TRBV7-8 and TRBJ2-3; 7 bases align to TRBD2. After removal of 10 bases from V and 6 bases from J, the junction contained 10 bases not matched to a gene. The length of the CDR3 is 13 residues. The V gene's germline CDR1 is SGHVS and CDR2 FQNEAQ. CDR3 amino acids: CATGWEGPDTQYF. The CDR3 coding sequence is TGTGCCACGGGGTGGGAGGGACCGGATACGCAGTATTTT.

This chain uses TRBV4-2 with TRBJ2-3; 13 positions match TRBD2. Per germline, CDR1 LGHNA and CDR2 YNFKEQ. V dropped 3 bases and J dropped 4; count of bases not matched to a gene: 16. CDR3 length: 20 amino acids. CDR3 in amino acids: CASSHRGLAGDLQTSDTQYF. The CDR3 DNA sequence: TGTGCCAGCAGCCATAGAGGACTAGCGGGAGACTTACAAACTTCAGATACGCAGTATTTT.

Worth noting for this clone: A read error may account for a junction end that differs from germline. The CDR3 protein is CASSPAGTGEETQYF. In DNA form, the CDR3 reads TGTGCTAGCAGCCCAGCGGGCACAGGGGAAGAGACCCAGTACTTC. The chain uses TRBV7-7 and TRBJ2-5; D is perhaps TRBD1 (7 bases). The CDR3 sequence is 15 residues long. CDR1 SSHAT and CDR2 FNYEAQ come from the germline V gene (reference sequence).

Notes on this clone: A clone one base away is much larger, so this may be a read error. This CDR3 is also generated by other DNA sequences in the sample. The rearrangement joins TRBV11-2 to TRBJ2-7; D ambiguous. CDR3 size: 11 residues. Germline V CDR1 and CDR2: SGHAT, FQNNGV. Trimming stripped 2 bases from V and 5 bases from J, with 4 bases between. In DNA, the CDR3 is TGTGCCAGCAGCTTATTCGACGAGCAGTACTTC. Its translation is CASSLFDEQYF.